The 24 T cell receptor beta chains below come from one sample, sequenced in a study of T cell changes during pregnancy in multiple sclerosis. Profiled with immunoSEQ multiplex PCR; TCRdb holds only in-frame clones, not every one. The table has over 80,000 clones, roughly 93% seen once. The specimen was peripheral blood, collected in the third trimester of pregnancy. Receptor source: a female donor in good health, enrolled as a control in a pregnancy study.

The J gene is TRBJ2-7, the V gene TRBV4-1; maybe TRBD2 (6 bases). Germline V gene data show CDR1 as MGHRA and CDR2 as YSYEKL. CDR3 length: 15 amino acids. The germline V and J ends were trimmed by 3 bases and 4 bases, with 16 bases remaining between them. As DNA, the CDR3 is TGCGCCAGCAGCCAGGAAACCGGGAGTCTGTACGAGCAGTACTTC. Translated: CASSQETGSLYEQYF.

The CDR3 region is CASSPGQGPDYGYTF. CDR3 coding DNA: TGTGCCAGCAGTCCGGGACAGGGCCCCGACTATGGCTACACCTTC. This sequence joins TRBV28 and TRBJ1-2; 9 bases match TRBD1. The germline gives CDR1 MDHEN, CDR2 SYDVKM. The CDR3 spans 15 residues. V lost 5 bases and J lost 3; bases outside the gene matches: 7.

The V and J genes are TRBV2 and TRBJ1-1; TRBD1 is a possible D gene (6 bases). V shed 5 bases and J shed 5 bases, with 18 bases lying between them. The CDR3 consists of 15 residues. Germline V gives CDR1 SNHLY, CDR2 FYNNEI. In DNA, the CDR3 is TGTGCCAGCAGTCTCGTTGGGGGCGCCGGGACTGAAGCTTTCTTT. Amino acids: CASSLVGGAGTEAFF.

This chain uses TRBV28 with TRBJ2-1; 8 nucleotides match TRBD2. Trimming removed 2 bases from V and 1 base from J; junction bases left unmatched: 4. Germline CDR1 MDHEN, CDR2 SYDVKM. CDR3 size: 16 residues. CDR3 bases: TGTGCCAGCAGTTTAAGCGGGAGTAGATCCTACAATGAGCAGTTCTTC. Its protein is CASSLSGSRSYNEQFF.

The V call is TRBV27, the J call TRBJ1-1; D possibly corresponds to TRBD1 (6 bases). The germline CDR1 and CDR2 sequences are MNHEY and SMNVEV (reference sequence). The CDR3 sequence is 14 residues long. Between the trimmed V and J ends, which lost 5 bases and 5 bases, there was a span of 15 bases. The CDR3 bases are TGTGCCAGCAGTGGGGTAACAGGGAGTACTGAAGCTTTCTTT. This codes for CASSGVTGSTEAFF.

The V gene is TRBV28, the J gene TRBJ2-1; 7 bases line up with TRBD2. Germline V gene sequence: CDR1 MDHEN, CDR2 SYDVKM. The CDR3 totals 18 residues. Unmatched junction bases numbered 13, after V lost 5 bases and J lost 0 bases. The CDR3 reads CASSTRWAGAVSYNEQFF. The CDR3 bases are TGTGCCAGCAGTACCCGATGGGCGGGAGCCGTCTCCTACAATGAGCAGTTCTTC. The entire variable domain, with the rest obtained from reference TRBV28 and TRBJ2-1, is as follows: DVKVTQSSRYLVKRTGEKVFLECVQDMDHENMFWYRQDPGLGLRLIYFSYDVKMKEKGDIPEGYSVSREKKERFSLILESASTNQTSMYLCASSTRWAGAVSYNEQFFGPGTRLTVL.

V is TRBV5-1 and J is TRBJ1-3, with D tentatively TRBD1 (5 bases). The V end lost 0 bases, the J end lost 7 bases, and 14 bases lay between the germline ends. Looked up from germline, CDR1 is SGHRS and CDR2 is YFSETQ. The length of the CDR3 is 15 residues. CDR3 loop: CASSLDGGGFNTIYF. DNA of the CDR3: TGCGCCAGCAGCTTGGATGGGGGAGGCTTCAACACCATATATTTT. The whole variable domain, filled in from reference TRBV5-1 and TRBJ1-3, reads KAGVTQTPRYLIKTRGQQVTLSCSPISGHRSVSWYQQTPGQGLQFLFEYFSETQRNKGNFPGRFSGRQFSNSRSEMNVSTLELGDSALYLCASSLDGGGFNTIYFGEGSWLTVV.

The chain joins TRBV5-4 to TRBJ2-5, with TRBD1 identical over 10 bases. J lost 4 bases, V lost 4 bases, and 10 bases had no gene match. From germline, CDR1 is SGHNT and CDR2 YYREEE (reference sequence). The CDR3 extends over 16 amino acids. CDR3: CASSLPGQGLSETQYF. The CDR3 region has the DNA TGTGCCAGCAGCCTGCCGGGACAGGGGTTGTCAGAGACCCAGTACTTC.

The V gene is TRBV4-2, the J gene TRBJ2-2; the D gene is possibly TRBD1 (6 bases). The CDR3 sequence is 16 residues long. Trimming cost V 0 bases and J 4 bases, with 12 bases left between them. CDR1 LGHNA and CDR2 YNFKEQ come from the germline V gene. The CDR3 region is CASSQEVGAITGELFF. In DNA form, the CDR3 reads TGTGCCAGCAGCCAAGAGGTGGGGGCGATCACCGGGGAGCTGTTTTTT.

The chain links TRBV18 to TRBJ1-1; D is possibly TRBD1 (5 bases). The CDR3 is made up of 15 amino acids. V was pared by 3 bases and J by 1 base, with 12 bases between. Germline lookup yields CDR1 KGHSH and CDR2 LQKENI. The CDR3 nucleotides read TGTGCCAGCTCACCGCAGGGTGTCGGGAACACTGAAGCTTTCTTT. Amino acids: CASSPQGVGNTEAFF.

The chain links TRBV28 to TRBJ2-4; 9 nucleotides agree with TRBD1. The CDR3 is made up of 16 amino acids. V gave up 5 bases and J gave up 1 base; unmatched junction bases: 6. Looked up from germline, CDR1 is MDHEN and CDR2 is SYDVKM. CDR3 protein: CASSPGQGRAKNIQYF. The CDR3 bases are TGTGCCAGCAGTCCCGGACAGGGGAGGGCCAAAAACATTCAGTACTTC.

Comment on this clone: This sample includes further DNA sequences coding for the same CDR3. This chain connects TRBV5-1 to TRBJ2-3, with 11 bases lining up with TRBD2. Germline V CDR1 and CDR2: SGHRS, YFSETQ. After removal of 0 bases from V and 3 bases from J, the junction contained 6 bases not matched to a gene. The CDR3 is made up of 17 amino acids. CDR3 bases: TGCGCCAGCAGCTTGGGTGGGACTAGCGGAGGTACAGATACGCAGTATTTT. Amino acid sequence: CASSLGGTSGGTDTQYF.

J is TRBJ2-5 and V is TRBV28; 10 bases match TRBD1. CDR3 length equals 15 residues. V shed 5 bases and J 5 bases; nucleotides not matched to a gene: 8. Germline V gene lookup returns CDR1 MDHEN and CDR2 SYDVKM. This chain's CDR3 is CASSLDRGQMETQYF. In DNA, the CDR3 is TGTGCCAGCAGTCTCGACAGGGGGCAGATGGAGACCCAGTACTTC.

The rearrangement uses TRBV7-9 and TRBJ2-1; 8 bases fit TRBD2. The CDR3 is made up of 15 amino acids. The ends lost 2 bases at V and 0 bases at J; junction bases unmatched: 0. In germline, CDR1 is SEHNR, CDR2 FQNEAQ (reference sequence). Here the CDR3 reads CASSLSGSSYNEQFF. CDR3 coding DNA: TGTGCCAGCAGCTTAAGCGGGAGCTCCTACAATGAGCAGTTCTTC. The full variable domain, its missing parts supplied by reference TRBV7-9 and TRBJ2-1, is DTGVSQNPRHKITKRGQNVTFRCDPISEHNRLYWYRQTLGQGPEFLTYFQNEAQLEKSRLLSDRFSAERPKGSFSTLEIQRTEQGDSAMYLCASSLSGSSYNEQFFGPGTRLTVL.

The chain combines TRBV27 with TRBJ2-5; D is undetermined. CDR1 MNHEY and CDR2 SMNVEV come from the germline V gene (reference sequence). The CDR3 runs 13 residues. Trimming shortened V by 6 bases and J by 5 bases, and 13 bases separated the two germline ends. CDR3 in DNA: TGTGCCAGCAGGACTGACCCTGGGGAGACCCAGTACTTC. Translating gives CASRTDPGETQYF.

The chain links TRBV6-5 to TRBJ2-7; D not certain. V lost 6 bases and J 13 bases, leaving 19 bases between the germline ends. The germline V gene encodes CDR1 MNHEY and CDR2 SVGAGI. The CDR3 loop spans 12 amino acids. CDR3: CASRDRSWVTYF. The CDR3 DNA is TGTGCCAGCAGAGACCGCTCCTGGGTGACTTACTTC.

The chain links TRBV6-5 to TRBJ2-3; 11 bases agree with TRBD1. Germline assignment: CDR1 MNHEY and CDR2 SVGAGI. CDR3 size: 15 residues. V lost 6 bases to trimming and J lost 3 bases; unmatched junction nucleotides: 5. In DNA, the CDR3 is TGTGCCAGCAGCTGGGGACAGGGGGATACAGATACGCAGTATTTT. Translating gives CASSWGQGDTDTQYF.

The chain couples TRBV5-6 to TRBJ1-5; a possible D gene is TRBD1 (5 bases). The V gene's germline CDR1 is SGHDT and CDR2 YYEEEE. Trimming removed 1 base from V and 2 bases from J, with 13 bases in between. This CDR3 has 16 residues. The CDR3: CASSLMGGAGNQPQHF. CDR3 DNA sequence: TGTGCCAGCAGCTTGATGGGAGGGGCGGGCAATCAGCCCCAGCATTTT.

The genes are TRBV5-6 and TRBJ2-7; 9 nucleotides agree with TRBD1. The V segment lost 4 bases and the J segment 11 bases; nucleotides outside the gene matches: 13. Germline CDR1 and CDR2: SGHDT and YYEEEE. This CDR3 is built from 14 residues. The CDR3 reads CASSPPGQGYNKYF. CDR3 in DNA: TGTGCCAGCAGCCCACCGGGACAGGGCTATAACAAGTACTTC.

The J gene is TRBJ2-1, the V gene TRBV18; the match to TRBD2 covers 9 bases. The CDR3 has 14 amino acids. Germline V gene sequence: CDR1 KGHSH, CDR2 LQKENI. Unmatched junction bases numbered 3, after V lost 2 bases and J lost 7 bases. CDR3 in DNA: TGTGCCAGCTCACCATTTAGCGGGAGAAATGAGCAGTTCTTC. Its protein is CASSPFSGRNEQFF.

The chain couples TRBV28 to TRBJ2-3; 7 bases fit TRBD1. Germline V gives CDR1 MDHEN, CDR2 SYDVKM. V was pared by 2 bases and J by 4 bases, with 6 bases of the junction left unmatched. The CDR3 consists of 15 residues. In DNA, the CDR3 is TGTGCCAGCAGTTTAAGGGGGCGTTTTGCAGATACGCAGTATTTT. Protein product: CASSLRGRFADTQYF.

This chain connects TRBV7-6 to TRBJ1-4, with D possibly matching TRBD1 (5 bases). V was shortened by 7 bases and J by 5 bases, with 11 bases between the two germline ends. Germline V gene lookup returns CDR1 SGHVS and CDR2 FNYEAQ. The length of the CDR3 is 13 residues. Here the CDR3 DNA reads TGTGCCAGCACAATTAACAGGAATGAAAAACTGTTTTTT. Translation gives CASTINRNEKLFF.

This chain links TRBV28 with TRBJ2-7; 10 nucleotides align to TRBD1. The germline gives CDR1 MDHEN, CDR2 SYDVKM. CDR3 length equals 14 residues. The trim removed 10 bases at V and 3 bases at J, leaving 9 bases unmatched. The CDR3 region has the DNA TGTGCCACCTATGGGGGGACAGGGGTCTACGAGCAGTACTTC. Translating it yields CATYGGTGVYEQYF.

The chain uses TRBV21-1 and TRBJ2-3; the DNA was not compared with TRBD2, the D call given in the table. TRBV21-1 has pseudogene status. There are 15 residues in the CDR3. This CDR3 is CASIRDSRVLDTQYF. The CDR3 DNA sequence: TGTGCCAGTATCCGGGACTCTCGGGTTTTAGATACGCAGTATTTT.